Below, 5 T cell receptor beta chains from the same sample are listed, as sequenced in a study of blood T cell repertoires in COVID-19. Assay: immunoSEQ multiplex PCR; the TCRdb copy retains only in-frame clones and omits some. The repertoire consists of about 260,000 clones, with 90% occurring once and the leading ten covering over 3.5%. Source material: peripheral blood. These receptors were collected from a woman aged 40 to 50 with acute or convalescent COVID-19.

This chain links TRBV5-1 with TRBJ2-5; 11 positions agree with TRBD2. This CDR3 is built from 15 residues. Germline assignment: CDR1 SGHRS and CDR2 YFSETQ. Trimming removed 1 base from V and 5 bases from J; junction bases left unmatched: 4. CDR3 bases: TGCGCCAGCAGCTTGATAGCGGGGGGGCCGGAGACCCAGTACTTC. Its protein product is CASSLIAGGPETQYF.

This rearrangement joins TRBV27 to TRBJ1-5; possible D gene TRBD1, 5 bases. The germline V and J ends were trimmed by 8 bases and 5 bases, with 13 bases remaining between them. The CDR3 spans 13 residues. The germline V gene encodes CDR1 MNHEY and CDR2 SMNVEV (reference sequence). The CDR3: CASRDRLHQPQHF. The CDR3 DNA is TGTGCCAGCCGAGACAGATTACATCAGCCCCAGCATTTT.

This CDR3 is CASSFSRGYTIYF. The DNA for the CDR3 is TGTGCCAGCAGTTTCTCCAGGGGCTACACCATATATTTT. The chain recombines TRBV12-3 or TRBV12-4 with TRBJ1-3; a weak D match, TRBD1 (6 bases). The germline V and J ends were trimmed by 3 bases and 8 bases, with 11 bases remaining between them. CDR3 size: 13 residues.

V and J are TRBV30 and TRBJ1-2; TRBD1 might be the D (6 bases). In germline, CDR1 is GTSNPN, CDR2 SVGIG (reference sequence). The CDR3 has 12 residues. The V end was cut by 5 bases, the J end by 4 bases, with 11 bases between. The DNA for the CDR3 is TGTGCCTGGGAGGGGGTGGGCTATGGCTACACCTTC. Its translation is CAWEGVGYGYTF.

This chain links TRBV6-5 with TRBJ1-3, with a possible D match to TRBD1 (6 bases). The V end lost 0 bases, the J end lost 4 bases, and 13 bases lay between the germline ends. The CDR3 spans 16 residues. Germline V lookup: CDR1 MNHEY, CDR2 SVGAGI. The CDR3 region has the DNA TGTGCCAGCAGTTACTCGTGGGGGCGAGGAGGAAACACCATATATTTT. The encoded protein is CASSYSWGRGGNTIYF.